The 20 T cell receptor beta chains reported below all come from one sample, sequenced in a study of cytomegalovirus exposure and HLA in healthy donors. Primers: 60 Vbeta forward and 13 Jbeta reverse. Only in-frame clones appear in the TCRdb table, and some are missing; sequencing was by immunoSEQ multiplex PCR. The sample has approximately 140,000 clones, roughly three quarters seen once; the top ten hold under 4%. The specimen sequenced was PBMCs. The receptor source for this set is a human donor in good health.

The V and J genes are TRBV5-1 and TRBJ2-4, with 13 bases matching TRBD2. The junction had 9 bases not matched to a gene; V was cut back by 4 bases and J by 5 bases. The CDR3 length is 17 residues. Germline lookup yields CDR1 SGHRS and CDR2 YFSETQ. The CDR3: CASSATSGGHTQNIQYF. CDR3 DNA: TGCGCCAGCAGCGCGACTAGCGGGGGGCACACACAAAACATTCAGTACTTC.

This chain joins TRBV7-8 and TRBJ2-6; 8 nucleotides match TRBD1. The V gene's germline CDR1 is SGHVS and CDR2 FQNEAQ. This CDR3 region has 21 residues. V lost 2 bases and J lost 1; bases outside the gene matches: 16. The CDR3 region is CASSLRPKQGVPISGANVLTF. DNA of the CDR3: TGTGCCAGCAGCTTAAGGCCCAAACAGGGGGTCCCTATATCTGGGGCCAACGTCCTGACTTTC. Full variable domain (remainder filled in from reference TRBV7-8 and TRBJ2-6): GAGVSQSPRYKVAKRGQDVALRCDPISGHVSLFWYQQALGQGPEFLTYFQNEAQLDKSGLPSDRFFAERPEGSVSTLKIQRTQQEDSAVYLCASSLRPKQGVPISGANVLTFGAGSRLTVL.

The chain couples TRBV27 to TRBJ1-2, with a weak D call TRBD1 (5 bases). Per the germline V gene, CDR1 is MNHEY and CDR2 is SMNVEV (reference sequence). The CDR3 has 12 amino acids. V was shortened by 3 bases and J by 6 bases, with 8 bases between the two germline ends. In DNA, the CDR3 is TGTGCCAGCAGTTTCTCGGGGGATGGCTACACCTTC. It yields the protein CASSFSGDGYTF.

The genes are TRBV6-5 and TRBJ1-5; tentative D call: TRBD1 (5 bases). This CDR3 comprises 13 residues. The V gene's germline CDR1 is MNHEY and CDR2 SVGAGI. V was shortened by 8 bases and J by 2 bases, with 10 bases between the two germline ends. The CDR3 loop reads CASRQYRNQPQHF. CDR3 coding DNA: TGTGCCAGCCGACAGTACCGCAATCAGCCCCAGCATTTT.

This chain joins TRBV30 and TRBJ2-7; 9 nucleotides match TRBD1. The CDR3 covers 13 residues. J lost 9 bases, V lost 4 bases, and 10 bases had no gene match. Germline CDR1 reads GTSNPN; CDR2 reads SVGIG (reference sequence). The CDR3 sequence is CAWMWGQGNRQYF. As DNA, the CDR3 is TGTGCCTGGATGTGGGGACAGGGAAATAGGCAGTACTTC.

This chain links TRBV6-5 with TRBJ2-1; maybe TRBD2 (7 bases). This CDR3 region has 14 residues. V was pared by 5 bases and J by 4 bases, with 12 bases between. The germline CDR1 and CDR2 sequences are MNHEY and SVGAGI. The CDR3 reads CASSLRGGYNEQFF. DNA of the CDR3: TGTGCCAGCAGTCTAAGGGGGGGATACAATGAGCAGTTCTTC.

The chain recombines TRBV5-1 with TRBJ2-1, with 12 bases identical to TRBD2. The germline CDR1 and CDR2 sequences are SGHRS and YFSETQ. V trimming: 5 bases; J trimming: 9 bases; junction bases outside the gene matches: 9. This CDR3 is 15 amino acids long. The CDR3 protein is CASRARLAGVGEQFF. In DNA, the CDR3 is TGCGCCAGCAGGGCCCGACTAGCGGGAGTGGGTGAGCAGTTCTTC.

This clone was counted a few times. The chain employs TRBV29-1 and TRBJ1-3; the D is unclear. CDR1 is SQVTM and CDR2 is ANQGSEA in the germline V gene. Trimming stripped 0 bases from V and 3 bases from J, with 9 bases between. CDR3 length equals 14 residues. The CDR3 protein is CSVEESGGGNTIYF. For the CDR3, the DNA is TGCAGCGTTGAAGAGTCAGGTGGTGGAAACACCATATATTTT.

This clone showed up just a few times. The V gene is TRBV10-3, the J gene TRBJ2-7; 9 bases agree with TRBD1. With 10 bases clipped from V and 5 bases from J, the junction kept 9 bases outside the gene matches. The germline V gene encodes CDR1 ENHRY and CDR2 SYGVKD. CDR3 length: 13 amino acids. CDR3 region: CATQQGAQDEQYF. CDR3 DNA: TGTGCCACCCAACAGGGGGCTCAAGACGAGCAGTACTTC.

V gene TRBV6-5 combines with J gene TRBJ1-2, with a possible D match to TRBD1 (6 bases). This CDR3 contains 12 residues. Trimming took off 2 bases at V and 10 bases at J, with 11 bases between the two ends. CDR1 and CDR2 from the germline V gene are MNHEY and SVGAGI. DNA of the CDR3: TGTGCCAGCAGTTACCAGGGACACCACTACACCTTC. Its protein is CASSYQGHHYTF.

This chain links TRBV14 with TRBJ2-5, with 7 bases fitting TRBD2. This CDR3 has 14 residues. The germline V gene has CDR1 SGHDN and CDR2 FVKESK. The V segment lost 3 bases and the J segment 4 bases; nucleotides outside the gene matches: 5. The CDR3 here is CASSHFREGETQYF. CDR3 bases: TGTGCCAGCAGCCACTTCAGGGAGGGAGAGACCCAGTACTTC.

The chain combines TRBV28 with TRBJ2-1, with TRBD2 matching 9 bases. Germline V CDR1 and CDR2: MDHEN, SYDVKM. V trimming: 6 bases; J trimming: 4 bases; junction bases outside the gene matches: 7. The CDR3 totals 15 residues. DNA of the CDR3: TGTGCCAGCAGCCCTCTAAGCGGGGGGTACAATGAGCAGTTCTTC. Translated: CASSPLSGGYNEQFF.

The chain links TRBV11-2 to TRBJ2-7; TRBD2 aligns across 10 bases. Trimming removed 4 bases from V and 2 bases from J; junction bases left unmatched: 8. CDR1 SGHAT and CDR2 FQNNGV come from the germline V gene. The length of the CDR3 is 16 residues. This chain's CDR3 is CASSSAWTSGTYEQYF. CDR3 sequence (DNA): TGTGCCAGCAGCTCCGCCTGGACTAGCGGAACCTACGAGCAGTACTTC.

J is TRBJ1-5 and V is TRBV29-1; 9 bases match TRBD1. Looked up from germline, CDR1 is SQVTM and CDR2 is ANQGSEA. This CDR3 region has 13 residues. Trimming removed 8 bases from V and 7 bases from J; junction bases left unmatched: 9. This CDR3 is CSFRTGGDQPQHF. CDR3 in DNA: TGCAGCTTTCGAACAGGGGGCGACCAGCCCCAGCATTTT.

This chain connects TRBV7-2 to TRBJ2-3; 9 bases map to TRBD2. J gave up 4 bases and V 4 bases, and 9 bases lay outside the gene matches. Germline V gives CDR1 SGHTA, CDR2 FQGNSA. The CDR3 consists of 16 residues. CDR3 in amino acids: CASSWEAGGVADTQYF. The DNA of the CDR3 is TGTGCCAGCAGCTGGGAAGCGGGAGGAGTGGCAGATACGCAGTATTTT.

The rearrangement uses TRBV27 and TRBJ2-7; 12 bases are shared with TRBD2. J was trimmed by 2 bases and V by 2 bases; bases with no gene match: 1. This CDR3 is built from 15 residues. Germline V gives CDR1 MNHEY, CDR2 SMNVEV (reference sequence). The CDR3 region has the DNA TGTGCCAGCAGTTTAGGACTAGCGGGGCCCTACGAGCAGTACTTC. Its translation is CASSLGLAGPYEQYF.

This clone has just a few counts. The gene calls are TRBV19 and TRBJ1-1, with TRBD1 identical over 7 bases. Trimming removed 9 bases from V and 5 bases from J; junction bases left unmatched: 9. The CDR3 runs 13 residues. The germline gives CDR1 LNHDA, CDR2 SQIVND (reference sequence). The CDR3 region has the DNA TGTGCCAGCGGCAACACAGGGGTTACTGAAGCTTTCTTT. Amino acids: CASGNTGVTEAFF.

This clone was found a few times. The chain links TRBV30 to TRBJ1-1, with TRBD1 matching 10 bases. Germline V gene data show CDR1 as GTSNPN and CDR2 as SVGIG (reference sequence). V was pared by 3 bases and J by 11 bases, with 9 bases of the junction left unmatched. CDR3 length: 13 residues. In DNA, the CDR3 is TGTGCCTGGAGCCGACAGGGGGCGAGAGGGGCTTTCTTT. It yields the protein CAWSRQGARGAFF.

This clone was recorded a few times. The chain uses TRBV27 and TRBJ2-7; 11 bases map to TRBD1. Germline assignment: CDR1 MNHEY and CDR2 SMNVEV (reference sequence). The junction had 3 bases not matched to a gene; V was cut back by 6 bases and J by 2 bases. The length of the CDR3 is 14 residues. CDR3 sequence (DNA): TGTGCCAGCAGACCGGGACAGGGGGCCTACGAGCAGTACTTC. This translates into CASRPGQGAYEQYF.

This chain links TRBV19 with TRBJ1-4; 7 bases map to TRBD1. Germline lookup yields CDR1 LNHDA and CDR2 SQIVND (reference sequence). With 5 bases clipped from V and 3 bases from J, the junction kept 6 bases outside the gene matches. The length of the CDR3 is 15 residues. In DNA, the CDR3 is TGTGCCAGTAGTCCTCCGACAGGGCCTAATGAAAAACTGTTTTTT. This sequence encodes CASSPPTGPNEKLFF.